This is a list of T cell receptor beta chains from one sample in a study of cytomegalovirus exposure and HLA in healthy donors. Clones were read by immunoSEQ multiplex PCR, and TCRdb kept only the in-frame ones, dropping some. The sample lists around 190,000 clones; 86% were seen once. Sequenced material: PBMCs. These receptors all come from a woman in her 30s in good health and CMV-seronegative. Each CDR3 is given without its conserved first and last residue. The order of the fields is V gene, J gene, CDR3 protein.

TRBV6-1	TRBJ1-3	ASSQGSNTIY
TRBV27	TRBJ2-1	ASSPWAGRGEQF
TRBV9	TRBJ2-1	ASSVLRTPEYNEQF
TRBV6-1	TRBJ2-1	ASPPWQGGYNEQF
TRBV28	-	ASSLPGQGAHEQY
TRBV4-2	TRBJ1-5	ASSQDSLTRPQH
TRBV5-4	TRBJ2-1	ASSHPAAGVNEQF
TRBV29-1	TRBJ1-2	SGSGQNYGYT
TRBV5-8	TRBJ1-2	ASSLEGGTGYT
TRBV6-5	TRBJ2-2	ASIKPGGRELF
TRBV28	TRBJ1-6	ASRTTGSSYNSPLH
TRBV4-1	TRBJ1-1	ASSQVPGASGEAF
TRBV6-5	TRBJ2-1	ASSYGLAVRGRQF
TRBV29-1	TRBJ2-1	SVPGENEQF
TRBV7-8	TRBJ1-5	ASSSFGPNQPQH
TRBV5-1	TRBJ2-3	ASSPPARSTDTQY
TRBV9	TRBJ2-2	ASSVGTSRRTGELF
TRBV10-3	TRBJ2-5	AISDREGMGETQY
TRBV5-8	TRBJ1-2	ASSWTGGYGYT
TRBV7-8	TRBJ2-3	ASERAGGPTDTQY
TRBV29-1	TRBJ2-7	SVSGPYEQY
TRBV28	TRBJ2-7	ASSGASGTYEQY
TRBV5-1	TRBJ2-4	ASSLEAGVFNIQY
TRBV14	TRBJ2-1	ASSQTLAGGFSYNEQF
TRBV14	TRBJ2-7	ASSQESSAAYEQY
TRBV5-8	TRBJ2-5	ASSRHHQETQY
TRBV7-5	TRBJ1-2	ARSLACTTGIPPAGYT
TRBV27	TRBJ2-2	ASSFGRGGRTDTGELF
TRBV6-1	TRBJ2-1	ASSGQGPHNEQF
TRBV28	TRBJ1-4	ASSYPLLQGPDEKLF
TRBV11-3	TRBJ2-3	ASTPGQGSTDTQY
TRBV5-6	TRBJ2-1	ASSSLYNEQF
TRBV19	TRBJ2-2	ASSIRGRENTGELF
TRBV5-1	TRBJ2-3	ASSLGLAGGTDTQY
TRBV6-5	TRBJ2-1	ASSLAGGLNEQF
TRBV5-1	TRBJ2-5	ASSLRLAGGQETQY
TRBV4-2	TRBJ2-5	ASSQDGLAGKTQY
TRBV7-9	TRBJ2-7	ASSLAESGSYEQY
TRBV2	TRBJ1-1	ASSVERGNTEAF
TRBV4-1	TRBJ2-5	ASSHGSALGRRETQY
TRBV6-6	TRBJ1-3	ASSYRLAGSGNTIY
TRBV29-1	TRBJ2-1	SVGAWRLAGEGEQF
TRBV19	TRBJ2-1	ASRAPGLMEGEQF
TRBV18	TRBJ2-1	ASSPSTAYNEQF
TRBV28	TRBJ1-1	ASRNPTAGDTEAF
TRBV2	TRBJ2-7	ASSEWDRAYEQY
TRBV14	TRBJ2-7	ASSPLGQGAYEQY
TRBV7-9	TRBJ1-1	DFILGYREGDTEAF
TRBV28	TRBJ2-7	ASGDRATYEQY
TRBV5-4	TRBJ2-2	ASSVGTKPGELF
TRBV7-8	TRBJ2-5	ASSLDRGQETQY
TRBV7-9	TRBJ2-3	GAGGFSTDTQY
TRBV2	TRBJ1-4	ASSYTGSEKLF